The 27 T cell receptor beta chains below all came from one sample that was sequenced in a study of T cell repertoires in cytomegalovirus infection. TCRdb re-derived calls from the reads in MiXCR, one entry per CDR3 protein. The sample shows 650,000 to 850,000 distinct CDR3 sequences, around 29% of them seen only once. Their antigens are not known. Sample: cultured CD8+ T cells from PBMCs, taken from culture after CMV antigen stimulation. The receptors stem from a human donor in good health (CMV status not recorded). Some clones in this sample may be carry-over from other donors' samples.

This clonotype was observed a few times. The V call is TRBV2, the J call TRBJ2-2; TRBD1 might be the D (6 bases). CDR1 and CDR2 from the germline V gene are SNHLY and FYNNEI. Trimming took off 2 bases at V and 6 bases at J, with 19 bases between the two ends. The CDR3 sequence is 17 residues long. The CDR3 DNA sequence: TGTGCCAGCAGTGAAAGGGTCAGGGGCATCGTAGCCGGGGAGCTGTTTTTT. It encodes CASSERVRGIVAGELFF.

This clonotype was detected ten times or more. The chain links TRBV12-5 to TRBJ2-1; 9 nucleotides match TRBD1. CDR1 is LGHNT and CDR2 is FRNRAP in the germline V gene. The CDR3 is 15 residues long. Losses at the gene ends were 3 bases for V and 4 bases for J; bases not matched to a gene: 4. CDR3 protein: CASGLKTGGYNEQFF. CDR3 bases: TGTGCTAGTGGTTTAAAGACAGGGGGTTACAATGAGCAGTTCTTC. The entire variable domain, with the rest obtained from reference TRBV12-5 and TRBJ2-1, is as follows: DARVTQTPRHKVTEMGQEVTMRCQPILGHNTVFWYRQTMMQGLELLAYFRNRAPLDDSGMPKDRFSAEMPDATLATLKIQPSEPRDSAVYFCASGLKTGGYNEQFFGPGTRLTVL.

The chain couples TRBV14 to TRBJ1-2; possibly TRBD1 for D (6 bases). CDR1 and CDR2 from the germline V gene are SGHDN and FVKESK. Trimming stripped 2 bases from V and 1 base from J, with 11 bases between. This CDR3 is 15 amino acids long. CDR3 DNA: TGTGCCAGCAGCCAATCGGGACACCTTAACTATGGCTACACCTTC. This translates into CASSQSGHLNYGYTF.

This clonotype was found many times. The genes are TRBV7-2 and TRBJ2-3; TRBD2 matches 9 bases. V was clipped by 5 bases and J by 2 bases; unmatched bases: 11. This CDR3 is built from 17 residues. The V gene's germline CDR1 is SGHTA and CDR2 FQGNSA. CDR3 bases: TGTGCCAGCAGCACCCTGACAGTAGCGGGGGTCACAGATACGCAGTATTTT. Translating it yields CASSTLTVAGVTDTQYF. Drawing the rest from reference TRBV7-2 and TRBJ2-3, the complete variable domain is GAGVSQSPSNKVTEKGKDVELRCDPISGHTALYWYRQSLGQGLEFLIYFQGNSAPDKSGLPSDRFSAERTGGSVSTLTIQRTQQEDSAVYLCASSTLTVAGVTDTQYFGPGTRLTVL.

The chain combines TRBV7-2 with TRBJ2-3; possible D gene TRBD2, 6 bases. This CDR3 has 14 residues. Germline V gene sequence: CDR1 SGHTA, CDR2 FQGNSA. The V gene lost 4 bases and the J gene lost 2 bases, with 10 bases spanning the gap. CDR3 loop: CASSSDYPTDTQYF. In DNA, the CDR3 is TGTGCCAGCAGCTCGGACTACCCCACAGATACGCAGTATTTT.

V is TRBV19 and J is TRBJ1-6, with TRBD1 matching 7 bases. J gave up 8 bases and V 6 bases, and 7 bases lay outside the gene matches. Germline lookup yields CDR1 LNHDA and CDR2 SQIVND (reference sequence). This CDR3 comprises 14 residues. CDR3 sequence (DNA): TGTGCCAGTAGATTACAGGGGTGGGATTCACCCCTCCACTTT. This translates into CASRLQGWDSPLHF.

The chain has TRBV11-2 and TRBJ2-5; D ambiguous. V lost 5 bases, J lost 2 bases, and 15 bases lay in between. Germline CDR1 SGHAT, CDR2 FQNNGV. The CDR3 covers 15 residues. The CDR3 sequence is CASSPEFVMQETQYF. The DNA for the CDR3 is TGTGCCAGCAGCCCAGAATTCGTGATGCAAGAGACCCAGTACTTC.

This clonotype was detected a few times. The rearrangement joins TRBV13 to TRBJ1-6; D not certain. Germline CDR1 and CDR2: PRHDT and FYEKMQ (reference sequence). CDR3 size: 15 residues. V lost 0 bases and J 5 bases, leaving 8 bases between the germline ends. CDR3 DNA: TGTGCCAGCAGCTTAGGCCTGAGGGATAATTCACCCCTCCACTTT. The encoded protein is CASSLGLRDNSPLHF.

This rearrangement joins TRBV7-9 to TRBJ1-1, with TRBD1 as a possible D gene (5 bases). V was pared by 8 bases and J by 6 bases, with 25 bases between. Germline-derived CDR1 and CDR2 are SEHNR and FQNEAQ (reference sequence). This CDR3 region has 16 residues. CDR3: CASGPWGGGRSAEAFF. The CDR3 DNA reads as TGTGCCAGCGGACCCTGGGGGGGGGGTCGGAGCGCTGAAGCTTTCTTT.

The chain recombines TRBV7-9 with TRBJ2-2; 11 positions match TRBD2. The germline V gene encodes CDR1 SEHNR and CDR2 FQNEAQ (reference sequence). The CDR3 consists of 15 residues. With V trimmed by 4 bases and J by 6 bases, 4 bases remained unmatched. The CDR3 is CASSSSGGNPGELFF. CDR3 nucleotides: TGTGCCAGCAGCTCTAGCGGGGGGAATCCCGGGGAGCTGTTTTTT.

V is TRBV10-3 and J is TRBJ2-5, with TRBD2 matching over 14 bases. CDR1 is ENHRY, CDR2 SYGVKD, per germline. V dropped 3 bases and J dropped 4; count of bases not matched to a gene: 10. CDR3 length: 18 amino acids. CDR3 loop: CAISDPTSGGAIRETQYF. The CDR3 coding sequence is TGTGCCATCAGTGACCCGACTAGCGGGGGGGCCATTCGAGAGACCCAGTACTTC.

This clonotype was observed a handful of times. J is TRBJ2-3 and V is TRBV27, with D perhaps TRBD1 (5 bases). The CDR3 sequence is 16 residues long. CDR1 and CDR2 (germline): MNHEY, SMNVEV (reference sequence). V was shortened by 0 bases and J by 0 bases, with 10 bases between the two germline ends. The CDR3 is CASSLSPGPSTDTQYF. CDR3 sequence (DNA): TGTGCCAGCAGTTTATCTCCAGGGCCTAGCACAGATACGCAGTATTTT.

The genes are TRBV7-6 and TRBJ2-1; D gene ambiguous. The V end was cut by 4 bases, the J end by 0 bases, with 13 bases between. The CDR3 extends over 16 amino acids. CDR1 is SGHVS, CDR2 FNYEAQ, per germline. The CDR3 DNA follows: TGTGCCAGCAGCTCAGACGCACAGAACTCCTACAATGAGCAGTTCTTC. Translation gives CASSSDAQNSYNEQFF.

The genes are TRBV7-9 and TRBJ1-1, with TRBD1 matching over 7 bases. J gave up 0 bases and V 5 bases, and 6 bases lay outside the gene matches. Germline V CDR1 and CDR2: SEHNR, FQNEAQ (reference sequence). CDR3 length: 15 amino acids. CDR3 sequence reads: CASSPPDRMNTEAFF. CDR3 in DNA: TGTGCCAGCAGCCCCCCGGACAGGATGAACACTGAAGCTTTCTTT.

The rearrangement uses TRBV15 and TRBJ1-2; D gene uncertain. In germline, CDR1 is LNHNV, CDR2 YYDKDF (reference sequence). The CDR3 runs 14 residues. Trimming left V 4 bases short and J 7 bases short, with 16 bases between. CDR3 nucleotide sequence: TGTGCCACCAGCATCTTGGGTGGGATCGGTGGCTACACCTTC. As protein: CATSILGGIGGYTF.

This clonotype was observed a few times. The chain employs TRBV19 and TRBJ1-5; perhaps TRBD1 as D (6 bases). The CDR3 contains 14 residues. V gave up 8 bases and J gave up 1 base, with 12 bases separating them. Germline V gene lookup returns CDR1 LNHDA and CDR2 SQIVND (reference sequence). CDR3 protein: CASWLRGSNQPQHF. Written as DNA, the CDR3 is TGTGCCAGTTGGTTGAGGGGGAGCAATCAGCCCCAGCATTTT.

This clonotype was detected only a few times. This sequence joins TRBV7-9 and TRBJ2-5; D is perhaps TRBD1 (5 bases). This CDR3 comprises 14 residues. Germline-derived CDR1 and CDR2 are SEHNR and FQNEAQ (reference sequence). Trimming removed 8 bases from V and 1 base from J, with 14 bases in between. CDR3 in DNA: TGTGCCAGCGGAAATCCCCAGGGCCAAGAGACCCAGTACTTC. This translates into CASGNPQGQETQYF.

This clonotype occurred many times. The J gene is TRBJ1-6, the V gene TRBV25-1, with D uncertain. Germline V CDR1 and CDR2: MGHDK, SYGVNS. Trimming shortened V by 5 bases and J by 5 bases, and 7 bases separated the two germline ends. The CDR3 length is 13 residues. Written as DNA, the CDR3 is TGTGCCAGCAGTCTGGCCGATAATTCACCCCTCCACTTT. It codes for CASSLADNSPLHF.

The chain recombines TRBV27 with TRBJ2-2, with D unresolved. The CDR3 contains 14 residues. Trimming took 1 base from V and 2 from J, leaving 5 bases between them. Germline V CDR1 and CDR2: MNHEY, SMNVEV (reference sequence). The chain's CDR3 is CASSLYDNTGELFF. The CDR3 DNA reads as TGTGCCAGCAGTTTATACGACAACACCGGGGAGCTGTTTTTT.

This clonotype was seen only a few times. V is TRBV27 and J is TRBJ2-7; D is perhaps TRBD1 (5 bases). Per the germline V gene, CDR1 is MNHEY and CDR2 is SMNVEV (reference sequence). CDR3 size: 14 residues. The V gene lost 5 bases and the J gene lost 0 bases, with 11 bases spanning the gap. CDR3 bases: TGTGCCAGCAGTCTACAGGTGAGCTCCTACGAGCAGTACTTC. This translates into CASSLQVSSYEQYF.

A note on this clonotype: A read error is possible here, since a much larger clone lies one base away. This chain joins TRBV7-4 and TRBJ2-7, with no clear D. The length of the CDR3 is 15 residues. The germline V and J ends were trimmed by 5 bases and 2 bases, with 16 bases remaining between them. Germline V gene lookup returns CDR1 SGHVT and CDR2 SQSDAQ. CDR3 amino acids: CASSTVGSHTYEQYV. Here the CDR3 DNA reads TGTGCCAGCAGCACGGTCGGTTCCCACACCTACGAGCAGTACGTC.

Many counts were recorded for this clonotype. This chain uses TRBV7-8 with TRBJ2-2, with D uncertain. Trimming took 0 bases from V and 2 from J, leaving 7 bases between them. The CDR3 is 15 residues long. CDR1 and CDR2 from the germline V gene are SGHVS and FQNEAQ. CDR3 loop: CASSLAGYNTGELFF. CDR3 nucleotide sequence: TGTGCCAGCAGCTTAGCGGGGTATAACACCGGGGAGCTGTTTTTT.

This chain joins TRBV4-1 and TRBJ1-2; D uncertain. Per the germline V gene, CDR1 is MGHRA and CDR2 is YSYEKL. The CDR3 length is 14 residues. V dropped 1 base and J dropped 4 bases, with 10 bases sitting between them. CDR3 region: CASSQGPTPYGYTF. CDR3 DNA sequence: TGCGCCAGCAGCCAAGGACCGACCCCCTATGGCTACACCTTC.

This rearrangement joins TRBV10-3 to TRBJ2-7, with D unresolved. Per the germline V gene, CDR1 is ENHRY and CDR2 is SYGVKD. The CDR3 has 11 residues. This CDR3 reads CAIGETYEQYV. CDR3 sequence (DNA): TGTGCCATCGGTGAAACCTACGAGCAGTACGTC.

This clonotype was seen more than once but under ten times. The gene calls are TRBV7-9 and TRBJ1-3; 10 bases line up with TRBD1. V was pared by 5 bases and J by 1 base, with 5 bases of the junction left unmatched. This CDR3 region has 16 residues. Germline V CDR1 and CDR2: SEHNR, FQNEAQ (reference sequence). CDR3 DNA sequence: TGTGCCAGCAGCCCCGACAGGGGGCGATCTGGAAACACCATATATTTT. This encodes CASSPDRGRSGNTIYF. The complete variable domain, with remaining parts taken from reference TRBV7-9 and TRBJ1-3, reads DTGVSQNPRHKITKRGQNVTFRCDPISEHNRLYWYRQTLGQGPEFLTYFQNEAQLEKSRLLSDRFSAERPKGSFSTLEIQRTEQGDSAMYLCASSPDRGRSGNTIYFGEGSWLTVV.

This clonotype was detected only a few times. The chain carries TRBV6-2 or TRBV6-3 and TRBJ2-1; D gene ambiguous. The CDR3 has 13 amino acids. CDR1 and CDR2 (germline): MNHEY, SVGEGT. With 7 bases removed from V and 3 bases from J, the gap between germline ends came to 10 bases. CDR3 nucleotide sequence: TGTGCCAGCACCCTCTCCCTCTACAATGAGCAGTTCTTC. This codes for CASTLSLYNEQFF.

In its sample, this clonotype was seen many times. A junction boundary mismatches the germline segment, possibly from a read error. The chain links TRBV12-3 or TRBV12-4 to TRBJ1-2, with a possible D match to TRBD1 (6 bases). The CDR3 loop spans 14 amino acids. The CDR3 region has the DNA TGTGCCAGCAGCTTAGAAACAGGGTACTATGGCTACACCTTC. Translating it yields CASSLETGYYGYTF.